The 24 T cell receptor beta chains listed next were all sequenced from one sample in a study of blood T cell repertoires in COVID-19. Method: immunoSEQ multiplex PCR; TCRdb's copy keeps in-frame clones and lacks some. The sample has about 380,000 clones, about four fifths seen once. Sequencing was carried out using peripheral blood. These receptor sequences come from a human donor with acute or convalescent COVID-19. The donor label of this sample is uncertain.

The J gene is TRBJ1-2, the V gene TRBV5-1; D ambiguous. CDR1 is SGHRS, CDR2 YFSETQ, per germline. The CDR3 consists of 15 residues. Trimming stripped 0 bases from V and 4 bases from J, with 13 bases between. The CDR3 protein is CASSLDGGIGYGYTF. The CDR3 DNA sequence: TGCGCCAGCAGCTTGGACGGAGGAATTGGCTATGGCTACACCTTC.

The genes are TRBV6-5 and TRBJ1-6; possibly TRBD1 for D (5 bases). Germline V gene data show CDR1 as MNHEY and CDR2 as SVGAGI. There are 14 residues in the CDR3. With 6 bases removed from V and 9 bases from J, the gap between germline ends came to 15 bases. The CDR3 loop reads CASRGGRYPSPLHF. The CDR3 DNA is TGTGCCAGCAGGGGGGGACGGTACCCTTCACCCCTCCACTTT.

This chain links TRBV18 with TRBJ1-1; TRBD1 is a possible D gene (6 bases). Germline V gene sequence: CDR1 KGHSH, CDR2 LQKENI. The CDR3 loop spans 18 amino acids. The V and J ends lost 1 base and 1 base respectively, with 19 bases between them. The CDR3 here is CASSPRMGAVEGNTEAFF. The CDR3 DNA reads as TGTGCCAGCTCACCACGGATGGGGGCCGTAGAGGGGAACACTGAAGCTTTCTTT. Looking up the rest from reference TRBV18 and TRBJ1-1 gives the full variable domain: NAGVMQNPRHLVRRRGQEARLRCSPMKGHSHVYWYRQLPEEGLKFMVYLQKENIIDESGMPKERFSAEFPKEGPSILRIQQVVRGDSAAYFCASSPRMGAVEGNTEAFFGQGTRLTVV.

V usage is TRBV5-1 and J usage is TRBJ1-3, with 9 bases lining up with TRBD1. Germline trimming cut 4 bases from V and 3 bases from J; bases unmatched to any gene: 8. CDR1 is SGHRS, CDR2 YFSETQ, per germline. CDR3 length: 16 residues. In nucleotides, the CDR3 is TGCGCCAGCAGCCAACAGGACAGGGGTAGTGGAAACACCATATATTTT. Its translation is CASSQQDRGSGNTIYF.

The CDR3 DNA reads TGTGCCAGCAGTCCGCGACAGATAAATAATTCACCCCTCCACTTT. The encoded protein is CASSPRQINNSPLHF. V gene TRBV27 combines with J gene TRBJ1-6, with TRBD1 as a possible D gene (5 bases). V was pared by 5 bases and J by 5 bases, with 13 bases between. The CDR3 is 15 residues long. The germline CDR1 and CDR2 sequences are MNHEY and SMNVEV (reference sequence).

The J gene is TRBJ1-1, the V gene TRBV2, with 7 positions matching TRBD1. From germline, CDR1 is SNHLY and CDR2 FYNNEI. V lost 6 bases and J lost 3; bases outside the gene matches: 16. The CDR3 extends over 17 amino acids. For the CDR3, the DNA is TGTGCCAGCAGGCCGTTGGGGACAGAAGACCACTACACTGAAGCTTTCTTT. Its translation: CASRPLGTEDHYTEAFF.

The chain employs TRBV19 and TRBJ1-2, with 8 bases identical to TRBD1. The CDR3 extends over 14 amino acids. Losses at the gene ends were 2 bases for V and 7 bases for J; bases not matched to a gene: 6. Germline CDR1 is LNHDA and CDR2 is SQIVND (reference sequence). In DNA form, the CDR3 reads TGTGCCAGTAGTATACTGCGAGACAGGGGTGGCTACACCTTC. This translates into CASSILRDRGGYTF.

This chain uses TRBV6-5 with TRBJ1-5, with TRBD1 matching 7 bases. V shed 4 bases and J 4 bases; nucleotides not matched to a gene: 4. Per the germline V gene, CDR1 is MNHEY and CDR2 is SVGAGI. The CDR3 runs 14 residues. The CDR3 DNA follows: TGTGCCAGCAGTTGGAAGGGGGCGAATCAGCCCCAGCATTTT. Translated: CASSWKGANQPQHF.

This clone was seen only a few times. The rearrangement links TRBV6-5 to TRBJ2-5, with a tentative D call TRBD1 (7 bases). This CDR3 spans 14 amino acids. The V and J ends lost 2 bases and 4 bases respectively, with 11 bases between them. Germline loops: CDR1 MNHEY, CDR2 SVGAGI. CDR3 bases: TGTGCCAGCAGTTACCCAGGGGGAGGAGAGACCCAGTACTTC. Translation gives CASSYPGGGETQYF.

CDR3 sequence reads: CASEGQYNQPQHF. The CDR3 DNA reads as TGTGCCAGTGAAGGACAGTACAATCAGCCCCAGCATTTT. This chain links TRBV19 with TRBJ1-5, with D perhaps matching TRBD1 (6 bases). The CDR3 runs to 13 residues. Germline V CDR1 and CDR2: LNHDA, SQIVND (reference sequence). The germline V and J ends were trimmed by 8 bases and 3 bases, with 11 bases remaining between them. Looking up the rest from reference TRBV19 and TRBJ1-5 gives the full variable domain: DGGITQSPKYLFRKEGQNVTLSCEQNLNHDAMYWYRQDPGQGLRLIYYSQIVNDFQKGDIAEGYSVSREKKESFPLTVTSAQKNPTAFYLCASEGQYNQPQHFGDGTRLSIL.

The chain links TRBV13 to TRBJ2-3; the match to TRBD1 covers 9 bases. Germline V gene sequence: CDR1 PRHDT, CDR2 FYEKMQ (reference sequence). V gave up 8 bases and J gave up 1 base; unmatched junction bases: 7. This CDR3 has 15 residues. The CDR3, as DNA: TGTGCCAGCTTATCCCGGGACAGGGGCACAGATACGCAGTATTTT. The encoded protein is CASLSRDRGTDTQYF.

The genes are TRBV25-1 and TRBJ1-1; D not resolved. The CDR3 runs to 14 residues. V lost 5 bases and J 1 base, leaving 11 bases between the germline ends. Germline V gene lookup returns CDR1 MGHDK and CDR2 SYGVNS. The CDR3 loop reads CASSNMGQNTEAFF. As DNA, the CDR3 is TGTGCCAGCAGTAACATGGGCCAGAACACTGAAGCTTTCTTT.

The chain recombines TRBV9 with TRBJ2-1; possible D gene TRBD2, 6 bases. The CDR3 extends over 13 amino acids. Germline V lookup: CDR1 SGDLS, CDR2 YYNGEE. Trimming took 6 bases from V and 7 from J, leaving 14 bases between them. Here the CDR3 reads CASNPGLLNEQFF. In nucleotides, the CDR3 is TGTGCCAGCAACCCGGGACTCCTTAATGAGCAGTTCTTC.

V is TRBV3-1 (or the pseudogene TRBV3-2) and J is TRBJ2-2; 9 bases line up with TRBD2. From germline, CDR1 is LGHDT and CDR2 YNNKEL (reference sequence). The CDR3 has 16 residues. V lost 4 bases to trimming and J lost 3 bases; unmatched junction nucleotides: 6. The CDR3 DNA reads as TGTGCCAGCAGCCTTAGCGGGGGTTGGGACACCGGGGAGCTGTTTTTT. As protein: CASSLSGGWDTGELFF.

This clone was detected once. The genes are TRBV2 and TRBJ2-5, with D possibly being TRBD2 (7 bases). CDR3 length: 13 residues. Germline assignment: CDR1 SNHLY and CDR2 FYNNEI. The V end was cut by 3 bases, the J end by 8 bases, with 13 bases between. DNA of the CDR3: TGTGCCAGCAGTGAGGGAGGGGGGGGCACCCAGTACTTC. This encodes CASSEGGGGTQYF.

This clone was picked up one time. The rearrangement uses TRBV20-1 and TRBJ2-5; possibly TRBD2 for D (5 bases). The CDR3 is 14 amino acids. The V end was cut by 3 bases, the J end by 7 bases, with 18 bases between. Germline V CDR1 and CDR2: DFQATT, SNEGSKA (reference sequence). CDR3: CSASVPKPGGTQYF. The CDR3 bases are TGCAGTGCTAGTGTACCCAAGCCTGGAGGGACCCAGTACTTC.

CDR3 protein: CASSGPEGETQYF. The CDR3, as DNA: TGTGCCAGCAGTGGACCGGAGGGAGAGACCCAGTACTTC. The rearrangement uses TRBV2 and TRBJ2-5, with D possibly TRBD2 on 6 matching bases. Trimming stripped 4 bases from V and 4 bases from J, with 10 bases between. CDR1 is SNHLY, CDR2 FYNNEI, per germline. The CDR3 length is 13 residues.

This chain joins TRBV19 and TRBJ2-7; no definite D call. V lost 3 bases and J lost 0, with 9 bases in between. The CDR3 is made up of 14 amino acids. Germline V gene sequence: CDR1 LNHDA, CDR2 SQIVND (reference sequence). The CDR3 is CASSMVLSSYEQYF. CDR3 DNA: TGTGCCAGTAGTATGGTATTGAGCTCCTACGAGCAGTACTTC.

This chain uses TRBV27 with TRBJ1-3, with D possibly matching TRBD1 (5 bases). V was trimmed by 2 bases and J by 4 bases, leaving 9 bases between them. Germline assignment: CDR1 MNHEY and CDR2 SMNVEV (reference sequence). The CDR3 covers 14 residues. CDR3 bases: TGTGCCAGCAGTTTAAGGGGAGGAGGAAACACCATATATTTT. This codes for CASSLRGGGNTIYF.

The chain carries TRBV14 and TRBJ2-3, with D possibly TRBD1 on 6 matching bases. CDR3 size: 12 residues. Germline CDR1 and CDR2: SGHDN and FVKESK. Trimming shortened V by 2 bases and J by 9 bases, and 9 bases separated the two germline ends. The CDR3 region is CASSQTGRTQYF. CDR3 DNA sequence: TGTGCCAGCAGCCAAACAGGGAGAACGCAGTATTTT.

CDR3 nucleotides: TGCAGTGCTAGTGGTACGGCTAGCGGGGGGATGGATACGCAGTATTTT. It is translated as CSASGTASGGMDTQYF. The chain carries TRBV20-1 and TRBJ2-3; 11 positions agree with TRBD2. Germline V gives CDR1 DFQATT, CDR2 SNEGSKA (reference sequence). The CDR3 consists of 16 residues. With 3 bases clipped from V and 6 bases from J, the junction kept 11 bases outside the gene matches.

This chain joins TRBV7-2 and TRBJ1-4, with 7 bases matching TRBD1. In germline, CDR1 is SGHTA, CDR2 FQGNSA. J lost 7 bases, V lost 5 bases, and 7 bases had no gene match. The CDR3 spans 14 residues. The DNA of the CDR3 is TGTGCCAGCAGCCAGGGACAGCGACCTGAAAAACTGTTTTTT. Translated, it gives CASSQGQRPEKLFF.

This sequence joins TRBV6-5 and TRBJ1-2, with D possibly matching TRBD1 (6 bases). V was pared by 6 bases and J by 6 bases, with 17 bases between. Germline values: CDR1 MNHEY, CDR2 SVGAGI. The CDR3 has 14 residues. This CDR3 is CASSLKTGFDGYTF. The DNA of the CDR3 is TGTGCCAGCAGCCTAAAGACAGGTTTCGATGGCTACACCTTC.

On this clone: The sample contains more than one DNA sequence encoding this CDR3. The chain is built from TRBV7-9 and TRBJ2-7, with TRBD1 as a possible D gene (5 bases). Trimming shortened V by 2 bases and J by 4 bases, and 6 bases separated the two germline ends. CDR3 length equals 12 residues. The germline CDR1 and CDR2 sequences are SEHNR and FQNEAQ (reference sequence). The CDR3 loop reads CASSLQGYEQYF. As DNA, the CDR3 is TGTGCCAGCAGCTTACAGGGATACGAGCAGTACTTC. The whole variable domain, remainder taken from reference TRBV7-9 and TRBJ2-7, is DTGVSQNPRHKITKRGQNVTFRCDPISEHNRLYWYRQTLGQGPEFLTYFQNEAQLEKSRLLSDRFSAERPKGSFSTLEIQRTEQGDSAMYLCASSLQGYEQYFGPGTRLTVT.